This TCR beta chain was retrieved from a study of beta chain features in type 1 diabetes. With V trimmed by 3 bases and J by 6 bases, 14 bases remained unmatched. The germline gives CDR1 ENHRY, CDR2 SYGVKD. There are 17 residues in the CDR3. As every portion of the isolated RNA was reverse transcribed, the sequencing read expressed TCRB transcripts. This table comes from immunoSEQ multiplex PCR, and its TCRdb copy is limited to in-frame clones, with some not included. The repertoire holds fewer than 650,000 clones, with less than 20% as singletons. Sorted populations all had greater than 95% purity. The chain links TRBV10-3 to TRBJ2-7; the match to TRBD1 covers 10 bases. This clonotype was obtained from a man between 18 and 35 years old in good health. The sequenced sample was naive CD4+ T cells from blood. The chain's CDR3 is CAISDPSGTGEIGEQYF. The CDR3 coding sequence is TGTGCCATCAGTGACCCTTCCGGGACAGGGGAGATCGGCGAGCAGTACTTC.